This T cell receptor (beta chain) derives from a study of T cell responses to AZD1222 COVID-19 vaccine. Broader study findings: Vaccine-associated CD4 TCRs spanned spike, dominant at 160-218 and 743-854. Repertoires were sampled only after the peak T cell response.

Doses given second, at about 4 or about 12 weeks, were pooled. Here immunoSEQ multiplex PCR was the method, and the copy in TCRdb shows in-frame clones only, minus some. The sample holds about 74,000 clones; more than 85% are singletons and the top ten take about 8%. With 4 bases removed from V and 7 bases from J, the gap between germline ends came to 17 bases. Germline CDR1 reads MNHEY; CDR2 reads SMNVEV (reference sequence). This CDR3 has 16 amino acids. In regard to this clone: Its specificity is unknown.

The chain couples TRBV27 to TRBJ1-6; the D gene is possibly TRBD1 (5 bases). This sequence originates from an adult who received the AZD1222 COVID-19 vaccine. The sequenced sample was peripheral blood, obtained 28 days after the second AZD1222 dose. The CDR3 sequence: CASSSTGLGPNSPLHF. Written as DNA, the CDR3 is TGTGCCAGCAGTTCAACAGGCCTAGGGCCCAATTCACCCCTCCACTTT.